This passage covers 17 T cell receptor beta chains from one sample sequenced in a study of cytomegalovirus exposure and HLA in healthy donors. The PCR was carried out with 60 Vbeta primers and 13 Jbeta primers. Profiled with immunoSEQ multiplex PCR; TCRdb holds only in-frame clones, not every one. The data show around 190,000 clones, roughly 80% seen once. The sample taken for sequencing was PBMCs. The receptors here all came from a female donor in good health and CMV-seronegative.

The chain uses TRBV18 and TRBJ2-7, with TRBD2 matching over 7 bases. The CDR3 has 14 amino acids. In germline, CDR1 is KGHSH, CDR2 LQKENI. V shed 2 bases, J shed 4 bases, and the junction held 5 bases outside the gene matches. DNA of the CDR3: TGTGCCAGCTCACCAGGAGGCGGGGGTTACGAGCAGTACTTC. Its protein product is CASSPGGGGYEQYF.

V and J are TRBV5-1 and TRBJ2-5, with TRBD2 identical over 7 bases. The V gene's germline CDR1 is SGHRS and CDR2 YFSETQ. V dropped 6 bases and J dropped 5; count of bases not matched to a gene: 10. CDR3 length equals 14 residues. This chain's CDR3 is CASTQWGGRETQYF. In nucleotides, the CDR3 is TGCGCCAGCACCCAGTGGGGGGGAAGGGAGACCCAGTACTTC. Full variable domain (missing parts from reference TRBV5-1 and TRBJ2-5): KAGVTQTPRYLIKTRGQQVTLSCSPISGHRSVSWYQQTPGQGLQFLFEYFSETQRNKGNFPGRFSGRQFSNSRSEMNVSTLELGDSALYLCASTQWGGRETQYFGPGTRLLVL.

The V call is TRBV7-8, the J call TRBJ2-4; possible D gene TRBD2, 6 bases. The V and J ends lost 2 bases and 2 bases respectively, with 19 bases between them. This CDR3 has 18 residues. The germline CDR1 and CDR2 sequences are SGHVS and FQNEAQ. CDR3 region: CASSLPPAGLPTKNIQYF. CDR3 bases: TGTGCCAGCAGCTTACCCCCCGCGGGGCTCCCGACCAAAAACATTCAGTACTTC.

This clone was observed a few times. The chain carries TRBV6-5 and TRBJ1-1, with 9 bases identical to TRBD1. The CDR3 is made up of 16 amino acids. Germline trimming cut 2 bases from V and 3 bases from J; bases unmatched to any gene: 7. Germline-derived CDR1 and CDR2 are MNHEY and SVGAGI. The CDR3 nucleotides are TGTGCCAGCAGTTACCAACAGGGGGCGATGGACACTGAAGCTTTCTTT. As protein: CASSYQQGAMDTEAFF.

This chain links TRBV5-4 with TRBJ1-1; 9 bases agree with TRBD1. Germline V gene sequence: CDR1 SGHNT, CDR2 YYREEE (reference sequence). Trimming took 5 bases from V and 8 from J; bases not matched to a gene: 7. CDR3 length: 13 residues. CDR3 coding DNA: TGTGCCAGCAGGAGGGACAGGGCGTCGGAAGCTTTCTTT. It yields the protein CASRRDRASEAFF.

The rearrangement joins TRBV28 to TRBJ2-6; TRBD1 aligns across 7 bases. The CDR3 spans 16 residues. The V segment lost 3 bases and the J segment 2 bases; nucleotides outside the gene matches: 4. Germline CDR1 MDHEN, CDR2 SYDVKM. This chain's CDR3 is CASSFGQGAGANVLTF. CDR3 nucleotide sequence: TGTGCCAGCAGTTTTGGCCAGGGGGCTGGGGCCAACGTCCTGACTTTC. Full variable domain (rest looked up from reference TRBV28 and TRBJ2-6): DVKVTQSSRYLVKRTGEKVFLECVQDMDHENMFWYRQDPGLGLRLIYFSYDVKMKEKGDIPEGYSVSREKKERFSLILESASTNQTSMYLCASSFGQGAGANVLTFGAGSRLTVL.

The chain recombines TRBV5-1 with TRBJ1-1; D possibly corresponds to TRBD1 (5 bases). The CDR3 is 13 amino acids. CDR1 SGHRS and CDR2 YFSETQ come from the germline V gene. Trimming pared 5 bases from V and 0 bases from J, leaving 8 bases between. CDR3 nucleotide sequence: TGCGCCAGCAGTGGGGCCCTGAACACTGAAGCTTTCTTT. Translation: CASSGALNTEAFF.

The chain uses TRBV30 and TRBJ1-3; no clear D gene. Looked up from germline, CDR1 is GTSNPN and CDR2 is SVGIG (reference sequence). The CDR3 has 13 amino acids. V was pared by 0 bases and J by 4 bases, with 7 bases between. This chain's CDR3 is CAWSVLEGNTIYF. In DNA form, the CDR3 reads TGTGCCTGGAGTGTACTGGAGGGAAACACCATATATTTT.

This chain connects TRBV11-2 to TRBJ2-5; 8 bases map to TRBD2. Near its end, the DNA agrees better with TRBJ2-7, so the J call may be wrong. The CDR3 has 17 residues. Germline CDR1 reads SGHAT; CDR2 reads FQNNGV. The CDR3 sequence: CASRKMGRAGAPYEQYF. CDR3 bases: TGTGCCAGCCGGAAAATGGGGCGAGCGGGAGCCCCCTACGAGCAGTACTTC.

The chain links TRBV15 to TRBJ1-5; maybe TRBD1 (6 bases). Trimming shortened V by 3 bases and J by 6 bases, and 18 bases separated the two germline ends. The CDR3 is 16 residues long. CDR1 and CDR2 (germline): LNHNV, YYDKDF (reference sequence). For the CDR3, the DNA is TGTGCCACCAGCAGGGGTTTGGGCAGGGGCATTCAGCCCCAGCATTTT. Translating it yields CATSRGLGRGIQPQHF.

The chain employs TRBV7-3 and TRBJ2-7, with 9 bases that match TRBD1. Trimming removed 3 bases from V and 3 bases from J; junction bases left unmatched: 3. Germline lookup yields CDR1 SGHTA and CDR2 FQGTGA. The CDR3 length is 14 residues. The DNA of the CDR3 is TGTGCCAGCAGCTTGGGGACAGGGAGCTACGAGCAGTACTTC. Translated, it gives CASSLGTGSYEQYF.

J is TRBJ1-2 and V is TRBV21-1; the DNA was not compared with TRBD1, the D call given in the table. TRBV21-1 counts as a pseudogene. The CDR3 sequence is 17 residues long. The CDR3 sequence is CASSKSRDRDLNYGYTF. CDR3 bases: TGTGCCAGCAGCAAATCCCGGGACAGGGACCTTAACTATGGCTACACCTTC.

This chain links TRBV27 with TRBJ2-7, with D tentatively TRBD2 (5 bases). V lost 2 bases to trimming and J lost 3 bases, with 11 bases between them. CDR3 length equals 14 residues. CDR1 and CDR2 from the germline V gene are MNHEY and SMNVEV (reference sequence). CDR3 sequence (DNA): TGTGCCAGCAGTTTAACCGGACTTGGCTACGAGCAGTACTTC. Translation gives CASSLTGLGYEQYF.

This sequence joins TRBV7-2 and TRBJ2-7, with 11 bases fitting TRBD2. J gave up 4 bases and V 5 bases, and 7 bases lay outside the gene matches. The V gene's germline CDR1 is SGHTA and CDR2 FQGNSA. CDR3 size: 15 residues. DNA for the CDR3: TGTGCCAGCAGCAGCGGGACTAGCGGCCAATACGAGCAGTACTTC. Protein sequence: CASSSGTSGQYEQYF.

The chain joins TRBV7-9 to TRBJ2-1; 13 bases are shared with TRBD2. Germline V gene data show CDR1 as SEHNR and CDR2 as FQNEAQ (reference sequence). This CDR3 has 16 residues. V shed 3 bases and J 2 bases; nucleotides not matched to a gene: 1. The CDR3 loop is CASSFGLAGAYNEQFF. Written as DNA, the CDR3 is TGTGCCAGCAGCTTCGGACTAGCGGGAGCCTACAATGAGCAGTTCTTC.

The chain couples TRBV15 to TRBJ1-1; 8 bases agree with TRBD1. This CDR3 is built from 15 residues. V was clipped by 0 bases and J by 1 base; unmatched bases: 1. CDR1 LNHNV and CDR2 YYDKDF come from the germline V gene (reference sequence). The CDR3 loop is CATSRDRGPNTEAFF. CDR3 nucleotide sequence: TGTGCCACCAGCAGAGACAGGGGGCCGAACACTGAAGCTTTCTTT.

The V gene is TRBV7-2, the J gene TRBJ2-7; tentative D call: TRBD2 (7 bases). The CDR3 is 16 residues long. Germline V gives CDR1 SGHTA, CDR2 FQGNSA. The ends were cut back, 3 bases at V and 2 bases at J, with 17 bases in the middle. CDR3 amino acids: CASSFGGGSSTYEQYF. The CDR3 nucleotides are TGTGCCAGCAGCTTTGGGGGCGGGAGTAGCACCTACGAGCAGTACTTC.